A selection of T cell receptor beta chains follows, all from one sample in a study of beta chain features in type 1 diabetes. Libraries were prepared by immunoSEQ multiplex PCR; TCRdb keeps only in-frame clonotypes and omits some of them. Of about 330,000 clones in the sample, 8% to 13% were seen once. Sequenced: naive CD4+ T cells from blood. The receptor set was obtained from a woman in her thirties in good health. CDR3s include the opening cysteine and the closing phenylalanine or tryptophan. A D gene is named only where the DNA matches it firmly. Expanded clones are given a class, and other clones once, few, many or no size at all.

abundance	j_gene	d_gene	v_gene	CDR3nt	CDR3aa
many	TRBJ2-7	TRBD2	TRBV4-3	TGCGCCAGCAGCCCTAGCGGGAAGCGATACGAGCAGTACTTC	CASSPSGKRYEQYF
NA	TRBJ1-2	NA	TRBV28	TGTGCCAGCAGCTCATACAGGGTTGGCTACACCTTC	CASSSYRVGYTF
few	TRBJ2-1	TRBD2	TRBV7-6	TGTGCCAGCAGCCGACTAGCGGGCTCCTACAATGAGCAGTTCTTC	CASSRLAGSYNEQFF
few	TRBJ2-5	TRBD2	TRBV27	TGTGCCAGCAGCCCCCTCCGAAGTAGCGGGAGTGAGACCCAGTACTTC	CASSPLRSSGSETQYF
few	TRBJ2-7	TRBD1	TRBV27	TGTGCCAGCAGGGGACAGGGTGGTAGGCACGAGCAGTACTTC	CASRGQGGRHEQYF
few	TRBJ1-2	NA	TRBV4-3	TGCGCCAGCAGCAAGCTCCTAGGAATTGAAGGCTATGGCTACACCTTC	CASSKLLGIEGYGYTF
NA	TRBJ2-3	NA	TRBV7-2	TGTGCCAGCAGCGGCGGGGCGACAGATACGCAGTATTTT	CASSGGATDTQYF
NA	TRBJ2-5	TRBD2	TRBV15	TGTGCCACCAGCAGAGCGGCTAGCGGGCTCCAAGAGACCCAGTACTTC	CATSRAASGLQETQYF
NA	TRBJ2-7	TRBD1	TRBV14	TGTGCCAGCAGCTTCGACAGGGTCGGAGAGCAGTACTTC	CASSFDRVGEQYF
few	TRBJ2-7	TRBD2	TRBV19	TGTGCCAGTAGTCCCCCGGGACTAGCGGGCGACTACGAGCAGTACTTC	CASSPPGLAGDYEQYF
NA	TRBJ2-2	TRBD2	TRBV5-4	TGTGCCAGCAGCTTGGGTCTAGCGGGAGCCGGGGAGCTGTTTTTT	CASSLGLAGAGELFF
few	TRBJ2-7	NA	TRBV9	TGTGCCAGCAGCGCCAACTCAGGGTCCTACGAGCAGTACTTC	CASSANSGSYEQYF
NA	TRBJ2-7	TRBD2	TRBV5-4	TGTGCCAGCAGCTTGAGAAGCGGGATCAACGAGCAGTACTTC	CASSLRSGINEQYF
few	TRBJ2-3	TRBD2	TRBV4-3	TGCGCCAGCAGCCAATTCTCTAGCGGGGCCTCGGATACGCAGTATTTT	CASSQFSSGASDTQYF
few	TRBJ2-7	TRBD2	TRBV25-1	TGTGCCAGCACCCCACCCGGGCGCGGGAGTTACTACGAGCAGTACTTC	CASTPPGRGSYYEQYF
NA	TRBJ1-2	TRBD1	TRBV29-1	TGCAGCGTTTCCGGGACAGGGTTGTCTGTTTTTGGCTACACCTTC	CSVSGTGLSVFGYTF
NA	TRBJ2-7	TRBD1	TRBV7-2	TGTGCCAGCAGCCCTGGGCCCCCGGACAGGGGTGCCTACGAGCAGTACTTC	CASSPGPPDRGAYEQYF
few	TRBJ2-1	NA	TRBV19	TGTGCCAGTAGTATCCTGGGCAGGTCCTACAATGAGCAGTTCTTC	CASSILGRSYNEQFF
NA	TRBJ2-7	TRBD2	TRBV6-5	TGTGCCAGCAGTTCCGCTAGCGGGGCATCCTACGAGCAGTACTTC	CASSSASGASYEQYF
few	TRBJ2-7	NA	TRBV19	TGTGCCAGTAGTGAGGGACACGCGGGGGCCCACTACGAGCAGTACTTC	CASSEGHAGAHYEQYF
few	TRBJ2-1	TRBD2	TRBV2	TGTGCCAGCACCGGACTAGCGGGAGAGGTGGAGCAGTTCTTC	CASTGLAGEVEQFF
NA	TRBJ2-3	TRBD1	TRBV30	TGTGCCTGGAGTGTAGGGACAGGGGGCGATACGCAGTATTTT	CAWSVGTGGDTQYF
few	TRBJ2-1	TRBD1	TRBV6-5	TGTGCCAGCAGTTACGGGGGACAGGGAATCTACAATGAGCAGTTCTTC	CASSYGGQGIYNEQFF
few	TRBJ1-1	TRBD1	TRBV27	TGTGCCAGCGCTTTGGACAGGAGGAACACTGAAGCTTTCTTT	CASALDRRNTEAFF
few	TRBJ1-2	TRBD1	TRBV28	TGTGCCAGCAGTTTGGACAGGCCAATCTATGGCTACACCTTC	CASSLDRPIYGYTF
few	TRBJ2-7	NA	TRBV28	TGTGCCAGCAGTTTTATTGGAGGGGGCAGCTCCTACGAGCAGTACTTC	CASSFIGGGSSYEQYF
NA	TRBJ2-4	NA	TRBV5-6	TGTGCCAGCAGCTTTTCCGCTCAGGGCTATGCCAAAAACATTCAGTACTTC	CASSFSAQGYAKNIQYF
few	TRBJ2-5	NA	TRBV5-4	TGTGCCAGCAGCTTACGTGGTGCAGGGCAGGAGACCCAGTACTTC	CASSLRGAGQETQYF
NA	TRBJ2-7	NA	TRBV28	TGTGCCAGCAGTTTACCGACTAAAACCTCTACCTACGAGCAGTACTTC	CASSLPTKTSTYEQYF
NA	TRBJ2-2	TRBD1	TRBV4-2	TGTGCCAGCAGCCAAGGAGGGACAGGGGTTCGCGGGGAGCTGTTTTTT	CASSQGGTGVRGELFF
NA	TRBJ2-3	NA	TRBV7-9	TGTGCCAGCAGCGATAGCCGGGATACGCAGTATTTT	CASSDSRDTQYF
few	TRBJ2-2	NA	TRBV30	TGTGCCTGGAAGCGGAAGAACACCGGGGAGCTGTTTTTT	CAWKRKNTGELFF
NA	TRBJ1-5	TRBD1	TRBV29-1	TGCAGCGTTGGGGGACAGTTTCGTAGCAATCAGCCCCAGCATTTT	CSVGGQFRSNQPQHF
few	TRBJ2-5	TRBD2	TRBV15	TGTGCCACCAGCAGAGGGGGAGGGGAACCCCAAGAGACCCAGTACTTC	CATSRGGGEPQETQYF
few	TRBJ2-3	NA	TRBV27	TGTGCCAGCAGGGAGGAAGGTGGCACAGATACGCAGTATTTT	CASREEGGTDTQYF
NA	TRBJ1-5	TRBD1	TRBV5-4	TGTGCCAGCAGTCGGGACAGCGTGAATCAGCCCCAGCATTTT	CASSRDSVNQPQHF
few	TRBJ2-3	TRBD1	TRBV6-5	TGTGCCAGCAGTTCACGACAGGGCCCAGATACGCAGTATTTT	CASSSRQGPDTQYF
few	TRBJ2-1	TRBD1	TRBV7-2	TGTGCCAGCAGAACTAGGACAGGGTCCTACAATGAGCAGTTCTTC	CASRTRTGSYNEQFF
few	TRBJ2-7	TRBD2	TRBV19	TGTGCCAGTAGTATTCTACTAGCGGGCGACTACGAGCAGTACTTC	CASSILLAGDYEQYF
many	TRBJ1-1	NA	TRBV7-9	TGTGCCAGCAGCTTAGGGCAGGCGAACACTGAAGCTTTCTTT	CASSLGQANTEAFF
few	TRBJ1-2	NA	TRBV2	TGTGCCAGCAGACTCGACACGGGGACTGAAGGCTACACCTTC	CASRLDTGTEGYTF
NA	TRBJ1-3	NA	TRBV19	TGTGCCAGTGGCCGAGGGGGAAACACCATATATTTT	CASGRGGNTIYF
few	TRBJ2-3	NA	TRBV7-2	TGTGCCAGCAGCCGACCTGGGACTGCCGAGGGGGGGGGTACGCAGTATTTT	CASSRPGTAEGGGTQYF
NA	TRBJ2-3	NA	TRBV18	TGTGCCAGCTCACCCCCTAGCGCAGATACGCAGTATTTT	CASSPPSADTQYF
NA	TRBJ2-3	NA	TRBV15	TGTGCCACCAGAGGGGGACTATCCCTTGGGGATACGCAGTATTTT	CATRGGLSLGDTQYF
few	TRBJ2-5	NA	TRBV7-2	TGTGCCAGCAGCGTCGCCGGGGTGTACCAAGAGACCCAGTACTTC	CASSVAGVYQETQYF
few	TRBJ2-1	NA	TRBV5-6	TGTGCCAGCAGCCTTCTCCATGAGCAGTTCTTC	CASSLLHEQFF
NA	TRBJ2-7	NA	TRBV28	TGTGCCAGCAGTTTATGGGGAGACGCTGGGTACGAGCAGTACTTC	CASSLWGDAGYEQYF